The source of this T cell receptor (beta chain) is a study of blood T cell repertoires in COVID-19. Overall study context: COVID-19 samples, acute and convalescent, were from the United States, Italy and Spain.

The assay was immunoSEQ multiplex PCR, and TCRdb's table has in-frame clones only and misses some. The data show some 78,000 clones, 90% seen once. Germline V gene data show CDR1 as SGDLS and CDR2 as YYNGEE. The length of the CDR3 is 15 residues. V lost 0 bases to trimming and J lost 0 bases, with 7 bases between them. The chain uses TRBV9 and TRBJ2-1, with D perhaps matching TRBD1 (5 bases). The receptor was isolated from a woman of 80 years or more with active or convalescent COVID-19. The source material was peripheral blood. CDR3 DNA: TGTGCCAGCAGCGTAGACAGGATCTCCTACAATGAGCAGTTCTTC. As protein: CASSVDRISYNEQFF.